This T cell receptor beta chain was documented in a study of blood T cell repertoires in COVID-19. The protocol was immunoSEQ multiplex PCR, while the TCRdb copy is restricted to in-frame clones and leaves out a portion. Here the sample spans about 79,000 clones, approximately 90% being singletons. Per germline, CDR1 SNHLY and CDR2 FYNNEI. The CDR3 length is 16 residues. J gave up 3 bases and V 10 bases, and 12 bases lay outside the gene matches. The receptor's source is a man in his sixties or seventies with active or convalescent COVID-19. Material for sequencing was peripheral blood. This chain connects TRBV2 to TRBJ2-2, with TRBD1 identical over 9 bases. Here the CDR3 DNA reads TGTGCCACCTCCCCCCAGGGGACAGGGTACACCGGGGAGCTGTTTTTT. Translated, it gives CATSPQGTGYTGELFF.